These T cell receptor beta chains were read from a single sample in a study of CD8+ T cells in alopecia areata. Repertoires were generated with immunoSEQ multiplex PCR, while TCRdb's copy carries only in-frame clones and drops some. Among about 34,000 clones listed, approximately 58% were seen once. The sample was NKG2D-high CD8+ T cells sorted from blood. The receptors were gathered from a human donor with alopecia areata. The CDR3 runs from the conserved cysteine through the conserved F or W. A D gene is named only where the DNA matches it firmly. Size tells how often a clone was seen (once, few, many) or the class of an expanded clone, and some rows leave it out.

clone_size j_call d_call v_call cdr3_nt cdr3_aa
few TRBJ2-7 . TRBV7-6 TGTGCCAGCAGCTTAGACCCATCCTACGAGCAGTACTTC CASSLDPSYEQYF
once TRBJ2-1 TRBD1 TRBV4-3 TGCGCCAGCAGCCAAGATTACCGGACAGGATACTACAATGAGCAGTTCTTC CASSQDYRTGYYNEQFF
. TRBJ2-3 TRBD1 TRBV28 TGTGCCAGCAGTTTCGGGACAGGTGGTATGGATACGCAGTATTTT CASSFGTGGMDTQYF
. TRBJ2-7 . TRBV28 TGTGCCAGCAGTTTGACGGGAACCTACGAGCAGTACTTC CASSLTGTYEQYF
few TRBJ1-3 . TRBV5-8 TGTGCCAGCAGCGTCGTGTGGGCGACTGGAAACACCATATATTTT CASSVVWATGNTIYF
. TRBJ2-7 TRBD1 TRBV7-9 TGTGCCAGCAGCTTAACCGGGACAGGGGTCGAGCAGTACTTC CASSLTGTGVEQYF
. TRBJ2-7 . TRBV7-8 TGTGCCAGCAGCTCCAGGGTCGAGCAGTACTTC CASSSRVEQYF
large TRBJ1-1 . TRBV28 TGTGCCAGCAGTTTTCCCTCCGAAGCTTTCTTT CASSFPSEAFF
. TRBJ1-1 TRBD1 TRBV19 TGTGCCAGTAGTGACCAGGGGGATTACACTGAAGCTTTCTTT CASSDQGDYTEAFF
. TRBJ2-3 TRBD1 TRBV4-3 TGCGCCAGCAGCCGAAAAGTACCCCAGGGGGAAGATACGCAGTATTTT CASSRKVPQGEDTQYF
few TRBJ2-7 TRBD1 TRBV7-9 TGTGCCAGCAGCAGAGAGGACAGGGGGCGACCCTACGAGCAGTACTTC CASSREDRGRPYEQYF
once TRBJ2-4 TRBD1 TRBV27 TGTGCCAGCAGTTCAGAGGGGGCCGGGGTCATTCAGTACTTC CASSSEGAGVIQYF
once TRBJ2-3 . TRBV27 TGTGCCAGCTCTCAACCCCGGGATACGCAGTATTTT CASSQPRDTQYF
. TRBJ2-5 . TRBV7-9 TGTGCCAGCAGCCCAGGAAGGTACCAAGAGACCCAGTACTTC CASSPGRYQETQYF
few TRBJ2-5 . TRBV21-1 TGTGCCAGCAGCCAGGCTAGCTCCGAGGGACAAGAGACCCAGTACTTC CASSQASSEGQETQYF